Here is one T cell receptor beta chain with its context. What it recognizes is unknown. Using its own MiXCR run on the PCR reads, TCRdb lists one record per CDR3 protein. The data contain hundreds of thousands of distinct CDR3 sequences, roughly 27% of them singletons. The source of the sample is a study of molecular identifiers for immune sequencing clone quantification. Study findings and constraints: Highly expanded clones may be undercounted when identical TCR molecules share barcodes.

The CDR3 loop spans 20 amino acids. Germline V gene data show CDR1 as MNHEY and CDR2 as SVGAGI. Trimming took 2 bases from V and 8 from J; bases not matched to a gene: 18. Sequenced: naive CD8+ T cells from blood, with Jurkat cell RNA spiked in. This sample's subset: FACS-sorted CD8+CD4-CCR7+CD45RA+ naive T cells. The chain is built from TRBV6-5 and TRBJ2-1; 13 bases are shared with TRBD2. The receptor comes from a human donor in good health. Some libraries in this study had Jurkat cell RNA spiked in. CDR3 loop: CASSYTSGQTLAGGPYEQFF. The DNA for the CDR3 is TGTGCCAGCAGTTACACGTCGGGACAGACACTAGCGGGGGGGCCCTATGAGCAGTTCTTC.